The 12 T cell receptor beta chains in this list originate from one sample, sequenced in a study of Tregs in tolerant kidney transplant recipients (dated by TCRdb to between 2017 and 2020). Library preparation was by the immunoSEQ multiplex PCR assay. Sourced from immuneACCESS, this table was stored by TCRdb with only in-frame sequences that have V and J called. A share of the clones is absent; for the studies checked, an unresolved V gene accounts for under half, and the remainder has no known explanation. In all, the sample holds about 64,000 clones, and about 98% of those were seen once. Approximately 0.34% of the sample rests with the top ten. What this sample's time point label stands for: blood sample drawn before combined kidney and bone marrow transplant. This material consisted of Tregs from blood, taken before the transplant. The receptors come from a human donor who received a combined kidney and bone marrow transplant.

The chain carries TRBV10-3 and TRBJ2-3, with 8 positions matching TRBD2. Germline CDR1 is ENHRY and CDR2 is SYGVKD. Trimming removed 2 bases from V and 5 bases from J; junction bases left unmatched: 3. The CDR3 runs 14 residues. CDR3 amino acids: CAISEIGGGDTQYF. CDR3 DNA sequence: TGTGCCATCAGTGAGATCGGGGGGGGAGATACGCAGTATTTT.

The rearrangement joins TRBV5-1 to TRBJ2-3, with D perhaps matching TRBD1 (6 bases). The CDR3 has 15 amino acids. From germline, CDR1 is SGHRS and CDR2 YFSETQ. Trimming took off 3 bases at V and 0 bases at J, with 11 bases between the two ends. The CDR3 region is CASSSTGPSTDTQYF. The CDR3 DNA reads TGCGCCAGCAGCTCCACAGGGCCTAGCACAGATACGCAGTATTTT.

The chain joins TRBV7-8 to TRBJ1-2; 7 nucleotides line up with TRBD1. CDR1 SGHVS and CDR2 FQNEAQ come from the germline V gene. The CDR3 runs to 15 residues. V trimming: 1 base; J trimming: 8 bases; junction bases outside the gene matches: 10. Here the CDR3 DNA reads TGTGCCAGCAGCTTAGTGGTGACAGGGAGTCTAGGCTACACCTTC. Its protein is CASSLVVTGSLGYTF.

The chain employs TRBV18 and TRBJ2-5; the D gene could be TRBD1 or TRBD2 (7 bases each). V lost 6 bases, J lost 6 bases, and 23 bases lay in between. CDR3 length: 16 amino acids. The germline gives CDR1 KGHSH, CDR2 LQKENI. CDR3 protein: CASSPGGEAGLKTQYF. The CDR3 region has the DNA TGTGCCAGCTCCCCAGGGGGAGAAGCGGGGTTAAAGACCCAGTACTTC.

The genes are TRBV5-1 and TRBJ2-6; TRBD2 aligns across 11 bases. CDR1 and CDR2 (germline): SGHRS, YFSETQ. Trimming removed 0 bases from V and 0 bases from J; junction bases left unmatched: 11. CDR3 length equals 21 residues. The CDR3 sequence is CASSLAFTSGGFSSGANVLTF. The CDR3 nucleotides read TGCGCCAGCAGCTTGGCCTTCACTAGCGGGGGCTTCAGCTCTGGGGCCAACGTCCTGACTTTC. Drawing the rest from reference TRBV5-1 and TRBJ2-6, the complete variable domain is KAGVTQTPRYLIKTRGQQVTLSCSPISGHRSVSWYQQTPGQGLQFLFEYFSETQRNKGNFPGRFSGRQFSNSRSEMNVSTLELGDSALYLCASSLAFTSGGFSSGANVLTFGAGSRLTVL.

The chain has TRBV5-8 and TRBJ1-5; no clear D. This CDR3 is built from 14 residues. V lost 2 bases and J 0 bases, leaving 6 bases between the germline ends. The germline gives CDR1 SGHTS, CDR2 YDEGEE. The CDR3 DNA follows: TGTGCCAGCAGCTTTAGCTTTAGCAATCAGCCCCAGCATTTT. It specifies CASSFSFSNQPQHF. Variable domain in full (rest from reference TRBV5-8 and TRBJ1-5): EAGVTQSPTHLIKTRGQQATLRCSPISGHTSVYWYQQALGLGLQFLLWYDEGEERNRGNFPPRFSGRQFPNYSSELNVNALELEDSALYLCASSFSFSNQPQHFGDGTRLSIL.

The genes are TRBV28 and TRBJ1-2, with D perhaps matching TRBD1 (5 bases). V lost 7 bases and J 7 bases, leaving 19 bases between the germline ends. CDR1 is MDHEN, CDR2 SYDVKM, per germline. CDR3 size: 14 residues. CDR3 nucleotides: TGTGCCAGCACTCCCTCACCGGGGGTCGGTGGCTACACCTTC. The encoded protein is CASTPSPGVGGYTF.

CDR3 sequence reads: CAWISRERYEQYF. The CDR3 region has the DNA TGTGCCTGGATATCGCGGGAGAGGTACGAGCAGTACTTC. The chain employs TRBV30 and TRBJ2-7, with 7 bases that match TRBD2. CDR3 length equals 13 residues. The germline gives CDR1 GTSNPN, CDR2 SVGIG (reference sequence). J lost 4 bases, V lost 4 bases, and 7 bases had no gene match.

The J gene is TRBJ2-7, the V gene TRBV7-3; D is unresolved. Germline V gene lookup returns CDR1 SGHTA and CDR2 FQGTGA. The V gene lost 2 bases and the J gene lost 9 bases, with 14 bases spanning the gap. CDR3 length equals 13 residues. CDR3 nucleotide sequence: TGTGCCAGCAGCTTAGCGGAATCTACGGGGCAGTACTTC. Amino acids: CASSLAESTGQYF.

The chain joins TRBV5-6 to TRBJ1-2; TRBD1 matches at 9 bases. J gave up 8 bases and V 2 bases, and 7 bases lay outside the gene matches. The CDR3 spans 14 residues. Germline-derived CDR1 and CDR2 are SGHDT and YYEEEE. CDR3 in DNA: TGTGCCAGCAGCTTCCGGGACAGGGAGCACGGCTACACCTTC. It codes for CASSFRDREHGYTF. The variable domain in full, completed from reference TRBV5-6 and TRBJ1-2, reads DAGVTQSPTHLIKTRGQQVTLRCSPKSGHDTVSWYQQALGQGPQFIFQYYEEEERQRGNFPDRFSGHQFPNYSSELNVNALLLGDSALYLCASSFRDREHGYTFGSGTRLTVV.

The J gene is TRBJ2-2, the V gene TRBV18; D is unresolved. The germline V gene has CDR1 KGHSH and CDR2 LQKENI. The CDR3 covers 15 residues. Trimming removed 3 bases from V and 4 bases from J, with 12 bases in between. The CDR3 nucleotides are TGTGCCAGCTCACCCCAAATAGATCTCACCGGGGAGCTGTTTTTT. It translates to CASSPQIDLTGELFF. The variable domain in full, with the rest retrieved from reference TRBV18 and TRBJ2-2, is NAGVMQNPRHLVRRRGQEARLRCSPMKGHSHVYWYRQLPEEGLKFMVYLQKENIIDESGMPKERFSAEFPKEGPSILRIQQVVRGDSAAYFCASSPQIDLTGELFFGEGSRLTVL.

The J gene is TRBJ2-3, the V gene TRBV5-1; TRBD2 matches at 7 bases. Trimming at V came to 3 bases and at J to 3 bases, leaving 10 bases not matched to a gene. CDR1 is SGHRS and CDR2 is YFSETQ in the germline V gene. The CDR3 runs to 16 residues. The CDR3 DNA is TGCGCCAGCAGCTCCGAGTGGCGGGAGAGAACAGATACGCAGTATTTT. It is translated as CASSSEWRERTDTQYF.